Below are 32 T cell receptor beta chains sequenced from a single sample in a study of vaccination and CD4 T cells after COVID-19. Sequence data for DNA of cultured CD4+ T cells were generated by the Oncomine TCR Beta short-read assay. TCRdb re-analysed the PCR reads in MiXCR, keeping a single row per CDR3 protein. The sample holds approximately 19,000 distinct CDR3 sequences, around 50% seen once. Treatment defined: approximately 11-day PBMC culture with coronavirus spike peptide pools or control peptides (ViraFEST assay). These receptors are not linked to any known antigen. This material consisted of CD4+ T cells from blood, cultured in vitro, taken before SARS-CoV-2 vaccination. These receptors originate from a human donor who had recovered from COVID-19.

This clonotype has just a few counts. The chain has TRBV20-1 and TRBJ2-5; TRBD2 agrees at 7 bases. Germline loops: CDR1 DFQATT, CDR2 SNEGSKA (reference sequence). The length of the CDR3 is 13 residues. V lost 2 bases to trimming and J lost 3 bases; unmatched junction nucleotides: 3. DNA for the CDR3: TGCAGTGCTAGACAGGGAGGGAAAGAGACCCAGTACTTC. Amino acids: CSARQGGKETQYF.

The chain combines TRBV5-1 with TRBJ2-7; 11 bases map to TRBD1. V shed 4 bases, J shed 2 bases, and the junction held 2 bases outside the gene matches. CDR1 SGHRS and CDR2 YFSETQ come from the germline V gene. The length of the CDR3 is 14 residues. The CDR3 region has the DNA TGCGCCAGCAGCCGGGACAGGGGGGCCTACGAGCAGTACTTC. It translates to CASSRDRGAYEQYF.

The chain joins TRBV7-2 to TRBJ2-7, with D perhaps being TRBD1 or TRBD2 (5 bases each). CDR1 and CDR2 from the germline V gene are SGHTA and FQGNSA. The ends were cut back, 1 base at V and 0 bases at J, with 13 bases in the middle. There are 16 residues in the CDR3. CDR3 protein: CASSLDPGPISYEQYF. For the CDR3, the DNA is TGTGCCAGCAGCTTAGATCCGGGACCCATCTCCTACGAGCAGTACTTC.

This chain joins TRBV6-1 and TRBJ1-6; 9 bases agree with TRBD1. The CDR3 length is 17 residues. With V trimmed by 3 bases and J by 10 bases, 13 bases remained unmatched. The V gene's germline CDR1 is MNHNS and CDR2 SASEGT. The CDR3: CASSEAGGQGFGSPLHF. The CDR3 nucleotides read TGTGCCAGCAGTGAGGCCGGGGGACAGGGTTTTGGCTCACCCCTCCACTTT.

The gene calls are TRBV27 and TRBJ1-5; 7 positions agree with TRBD1. Germline V gene sequence: CDR1 MNHEY, CDR2 SMNVEV (reference sequence). V shed 6 bases, J shed 6 bases, and the junction held 8 bases outside the gene matches. CDR3 length: 14 residues. CDR3 DNA: TGTGCCAGCAGCCAGACAGGGATGCCTCAGCCCCAGCATTTT. Translation gives CASSQTGMPQPQHF.

V is TRBV29-1 and J is TRBJ2-7, with 11 bases that match TRBD1. This CDR3 region has 15 residues. With V trimmed by 3 bases and J by 4 bases, 8 bases remained unmatched. The germline gives CDR1 SQVTM, CDR2 ANQGSEA. Here the CDR3 reads CSVENRGQGGYEQYF. CDR3 nucleotide sequence: TGCAGCGTTGAGAACCGGGGACAGGGGGGGTACGAGCAGTACTTC.

This clonotype appeared a few times. The V gene is TRBV28, the J gene TRBJ2-7, with 9 nucleotides matching TRBD1. The CDR3 extends over 17 amino acids. Germline V gives CDR1 MDHEN, CDR2 SYDVKM. With 7 bases clipped from V and 0 bases from J, the junction kept 13 bases outside the gene matches. CDR3 amino acids: CASTRTGATFSSYEQYF. In nucleotides, the CDR3 is TGTGCCAGCACCAGGACAGGGGCGACCTTTAGCTCCTACGAGCAGTACTTC.

J is TRBJ2-2 and V is TRBV6-1, with 10 bases that match TRBD1. The trim removed 4 bases at V and 6 bases at J, leaving 8 bases unmatched. CDR1 is MNHNS, CDR2 SASEGT, per germline. The CDR3 has 16 amino acids. CDR3 residues: CASSGGDRGRPGELFF. The CDR3 DNA sequence: TGTGCCAGCAGTGGGGGGGACAGGGGACGACCCGGGGAGCTGTTTTTT.

V and J are TRBV10-3 and TRBJ2-7, with D maybe TRBD2 (5 bases). CDR1 and CDR2 from the germline V gene are ENHRY and SYGVKD. The CDR3 spans 16 residues. V gave up 4 bases and J gave up 4 bases, with 20 bases separating them. CDR3 in amino acids: CAISGPRNGDSYEQYF. Written as DNA, the CDR3 is TGTGCCATCAGTGGGCCCCGGAACGGGGATTCTTACGAGCAGTACTTC.

The V gene is TRBV6-1, the J gene TRBJ2-1; TRBD2 is a possible D gene (6 bases). From germline, CDR1 is MNHNS and CDR2 SASEGT. The CDR3 sequence is 13 residues long. Trimming shortened V by 8 bases and J by 6 bases, and 14 bases separated the two germline ends. The CDR3 nucleotides read TGTGCCAGCTGGAGGGCCCAGCCCAATGAGCAGTTCTTC. It yields the protein CASWRAQPNEQFF.

The rearrangement uses TRBV19 and TRBJ1-3, with 8 bases lining up with TRBD1. V was clipped by 7 bases and J by 2 bases; unmatched bases: 1. Looked up from germline, CDR1 is LNHDA and CDR2 is SQIVND (reference sequence). There are 13 residues in the CDR3. Here the CDR3 DNA reads TGTGCCAGTACCAGGGGGCCTGGAAACACCATATATTTT. It is translated as CASTRGPGNTIYF.

This clonotype was recorded a few times. The chain uses TRBV6-2 or TRBV6-3 and TRBJ2-3, with 13 bases identical to TRBD2. There are 13 residues in the CDR3. CDR1 MNHEY and CDR2 SVGEGT come from the germline V gene. The V and J ends lost 9 bases and 6 bases, in that order; junction bases with no gene match: 3. The CDR3 is CASRTSGSDTQYF. For the CDR3, the DNA is TGTGCCAGTCGGACTAGCGGGAGTGATACGCAGTATTTT.

This clonotype was detected only a few times. The chain employs TRBV6-1 and TRBJ2-7, with D perhaps TRBD1 (5 bases). The CDR3 has 13 amino acids. Germline V CDR1 and CDR2: MNHNS, SASEGT. Trimming removed 5 bases at V and 6 bases at J, with 14 bases between. CDR3 loop: CASSRTGTAEQYF. CDR3 DNA sequence: TGTGCCAGCAGTCGTACAGGTACCGCCGAGCAGTACTTC.

The chain has TRBV19 and TRBJ2-5, with 8 bases lining up with TRBD1. The V segment lost 6 bases and the J segment 4 bases; nucleotides outside the gene matches: 4. Germline V gives CDR1 LNHDA, CDR2 SQIVND (reference sequence). The CDR3 spans 13 residues. DNA of the CDR3: TGTGCCAGTAGGGACAGGGACGCAGAGACCCAGTACTTC. This sequence encodes CASRDRDAETQYF.

This rearrangement joins TRBV20-1 to TRBJ2-3; the match to TRBD2 covers 16 bases. Losses at the gene ends were 0 bases for V and 3 bases for J; bases not matched to a gene: 18. The germline V gene encodes CDR1 DFQATT and CDR2 SNEGSKA (reference sequence). The CDR3 sequence is 22 residues long. The CDR3 coding sequence is TGCAGTGCTAGAGAGCCCCCAAGGGTCGGGACTAGCGGGAGGGTGATGACAGATACGCAGTATTTT. Protein sequence: CSAREPPRVGTSGRVMTDTQYF.

The CDR3 loop is CAWRGPRTAQETQYF. Written as DNA, the CDR3 is TGTGCCTGGAGGGGCCCTCGGACAGCACAAGAGACCCAGTACTTC. The chain uses TRBV30 and TRBJ2-5, with D tentatively TRBD1 (6 bases). This CDR3 is 15 amino acids long. V dropped 3 bases and J dropped 2 bases, with 16 bases sitting between them. Germline CDR1 reads GTSNPN; CDR2 reads SVGIG (reference sequence).

This chain joins TRBV20-1 and TRBJ2-1, with D perhaps TRBD2 (6 bases). The V gene's germline CDR1 is DFQATT and CDR2 SNEGSKA (reference sequence). This CDR3 contains 14 residues. V was clipped by 0 bases and J by 6 bases, with 12 bases between them. The CDR3: CSARDWLAFNEQFF. Here the CDR3 DNA reads TGCAGTGCTAGAGATTGGCTAGCGTTCAATGAGCAGTTCTTC.

The chain joins TRBV6-1 to TRBJ1-4, with D unclear. Germline assignment: CDR1 MNHNS and CDR2 SASEGT. V shed 8 bases and J shed 7 bases, with 14 bases lying between them. CDR3 length: 13 amino acids. The CDR3 loop reads CASSRVWGEKLFF. In DNA, the CDR3 is TGTGCCAGCTCCCGGGTTTGGGGTGAAAAACTGTTTTTT.

This chain connects TRBV19 to TRBJ1-5; no firm D call. The germline CDR1 and CDR2 sequences are LNHDA and SQIVND (reference sequence). The CDR3 is made up of 16 amino acids. V was clipped by 5 bases and J by 5 bases, with 19 bases between them. This CDR3 reads CASSPRFTTPHQPQHF. The CDR3 region has the DNA TGTGCCAGTAGTCCACGATTTACAACCCCCCATCAGCCCCAGCATTTT.

The rearrangement links TRBV7-3 to TRBJ2-2, with a possible D match to TRBD1 (5 bases). The CDR3 length is 14 residues. Germline CDR1 reads SGHTA; CDR2 reads FQGTGA. Trimming shortened V by 5 bases and J by 1 base, and 8 bases separated the two germline ends. DNA of the CDR3: TGTGCCAGCAGCCGAGACAGGAACACCGGGGAGCTGTTTTTT. Translated, it gives CASSRDRNTGELFF.

V gene TRBV15 combines with J gene TRBJ2-1; TRBD1 agrees at 9 bases. CDR1 is LNHNV, CDR2 YYDKDF, per germline (reference sequence). With V trimmed by 1 base and J by 10 bases, 8 bases remained unmatched. The CDR3 spans 15 residues. The chain's CDR3 is CATSRGGTGTLEQFF. DNA of the CDR3: TGTGCCACCAGCAGAGGCGGGACAGGGACCCTGGAGCAGTTCTTC.

The gene calls are TRBV12-3 or TRBV12-4 and TRBJ2-3; no firm D call. Trimming removed 3 bases from V and 1 base from J, with 8 bases in between. The CDR3 has 14 residues. For the CDR3, the DNA is TGTGCCAGCAGTTTGGGCCAAGGCACAGATACGCAGTATTTT. Encoded protein: CASSLGQGTDTQYF.

The chain has TRBV7-2 and TRBJ1-2; TRBD1 matches at 10 bases. This CDR3 has 14 amino acids. Germline V CDR1 and CDR2: SGHTA, FQGNSA. V trimming: 3 bases; J trimming: 5 bases; junction bases outside the gene matches: 3. The CDR3 DNA sequence: TGTGCCAGCAGCTTGGGACAGGGGTGGTATGGCTACACCTTC. Translation: CASSLGQGWYGYTF.

This clonotype has only a few counts. The V call is TRBV15, the J call TRBJ2-7; 9 bases fit TRBD2. The CDR3 runs to 15 residues. V lost 0 bases to trimming and J lost 0 bases; unmatched junction nucleotides: 0. The V gene's germline CDR1 is LNHNV and CDR2 YYDKDF (reference sequence). The CDR3 DNA is TGTGCCACCAGCAGAGATAGCGGGGGCTCCTACGAGCAGTACTTC. This gives the protein CATSRDSGGSYEQYF.

The chain links TRBV5-1 to TRBJ1-1, with D perhaps TRBD1 (6 bases). The CDR3 has 15 amino acids. Germline CDR1 reads SGHRS; CDR2 reads YFSETQ. Between the trimmed V and J ends, which lost 1 base and 4 bases, there was a span of 14 bases. The CDR3: CASSLRAGEGTEAFF. The CDR3 nucleotides read TGCGCCAGCAGCTTGCGGGCAGGGGAAGGCACTGAAGCTTTCTTT.

The chain uses TRBV28 and TRBJ1-2; 7 bases fit TRBD1. Germline V gives CDR1 MDHEN, CDR2 SYDVKM. The CDR3 covers 14 residues. V lost 6 bases to trimming and J lost 2 bases; unmatched junction nucleotides: 6. CDR3 protein: CASSLPQGNYGYTF. CDR3 in DNA: TGTGCCAGCAGCCTACCACAGGGGAACTATGGCTACACCTTC.

This rearrangement joins TRBV18 to TRBJ1-5, with TRBD1 as a possible D gene (5 bases). The CDR3 runs 15 residues. Trimming cost V 3 bases and J 4 bases, with 13 bases left between them. CDR1 is KGHSH, CDR2 LQKENI, per germline. CDR3 loop: CASSPGTQGNQPQHF. The CDR3, as DNA: TGTGCCAGCTCACCGGGGACGCAGGGAAATCAGCCCCAGCATTTT.

This chain joins TRBV20-1 and TRBJ1-1, with 7 positions matching TRBD1. Germline V gene data show CDR1 as DFQATT and CDR2 as SNEGSKA (reference sequence). This CDR3 is 15 amino acids long. Trimming cost V 5 bases and J 5 bases; bases outside gene matches: 14. CDR3 sequence: CSAPKPGQPGTEAFF. CDR3 DNA: TGCAGTGCTCCTAAACCGGGACAGCCGGGGACTGAAGCTTTCTTT.

Only one count was recorded for this clonotype. This chain links TRBV6-1 with TRBJ2-7, with D possibly being TRBD2 (6 bases). CDR3 length: 14 residues. The germline V gene has CDR1 MNHNS and CDR2 SASEGT. Trimming took 6 bases from V and 4 from J, leaving 16 bases between them. This CDR3 reads CASRKAGAGYEQYF. The CDR3 region has the DNA TGTGCCAGCAGAAAAGCGGGTGCTGGGTACGAGCAGTACTTC.

J is TRBJ1-5 and V is TRBV6-1; TRBD1 matches 7 bases. V was pared by 5 bases and J by 2 bases, with 6 bases of the junction left unmatched. The CDR3 has 15 amino acids. CDR1 is MNHNS and CDR2 is SASEGT in the germline V gene. CDR3 sequence (DNA): TGTGCCAGCAGTCAACAGGGGAGCGGCAATCAGCCCCAGCATTTT. Amino acids: CASSQQGSGNQPQHF.

This chain joins TRBV5-1 and TRBJ2-7; 11 bases map to TRBD2. Germline trimming cut 3 bases from V and 2 bases from J; bases unmatched to any gene: 16. The CDR3 length is 19 residues. CDR1 is SGHRS, CDR2 YFSETQ, per germline. For the CDR3, the DNA is TGCGCCAGCAGCTCAACTTATAAGAGACTAGCGGGAACTACCTACGAGCAGTACTTC. This translates into CASSSTYKRLAGTTYEQYF.

The chain uses TRBV19 and TRBJ2-3; a weak D match, TRBD2 (5 bases). Germline CDR1 LNHDA, CDR2 SQIVND (reference sequence). The CDR3 length is 13 residues. V shed 4 bases and J shed 9 bases, with 14 bases lying between them. CDR3 loop: CASSTTGEGTQYF. The DNA for the CDR3 is TGTGCCAGTAGTACAACCGGCGAGGGAACGCAGTATTTT. The whole variable domain, filled in from reference TRBV19 and TRBJ2-3, reads DGGITQSPKYLFRKEGQNVTLSCEQNLNHDAMYWYRQDPGQGLRLIYYSQIVNDFQKGDIAEGYSVSREKKESFPLTVTSAQKNPTAFYLCASSTTGEGTQYFGPGTRLTVL.